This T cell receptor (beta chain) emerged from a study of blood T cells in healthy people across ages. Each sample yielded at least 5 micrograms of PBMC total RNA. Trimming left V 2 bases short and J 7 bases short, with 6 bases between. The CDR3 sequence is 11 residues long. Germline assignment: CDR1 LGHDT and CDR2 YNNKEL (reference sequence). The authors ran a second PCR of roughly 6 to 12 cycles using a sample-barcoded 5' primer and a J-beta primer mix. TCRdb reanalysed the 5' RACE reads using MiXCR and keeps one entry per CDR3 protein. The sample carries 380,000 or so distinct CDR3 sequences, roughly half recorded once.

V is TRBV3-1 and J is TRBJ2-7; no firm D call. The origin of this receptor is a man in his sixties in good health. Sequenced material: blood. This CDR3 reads CASSQNWEQYF. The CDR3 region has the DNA TGTGCCAGCAGCCAAAACTGGGAGCAGTACTTC.